Each of the 10 T cell receptor beta chains below was sequenced from the same sample in a study of PD-L1 blockade in urothelial cancer. TCRdb's table, derived via immunoSEQ multiplex PCR, lists solely in-frame clones and lacks some. The sample lists some 30,000 clones, about 90% occurring once. Specimen: PBMCs, collected around atezolizumab (anti-PD-L1) treatment. The receptors shown here come from a man aged 45-60 years with urothelial cancer.

The chain couples TRBV6-1 to TRBJ1-1; 8 bases align to TRBD1. CDR1 MNHNS and CDR2 SASEGT come from the germline V gene. CDR3 length equals 15 residues. The V segment lost 2 bases and the J segment 4 bases; nucleotides outside the gene matches: 6. CDR3: CASSERGRGPTEAFF. The CDR3 DNA follows: TGTGCCAGCAGTGAACGGGGCAGGGGGCCCACTGAAGCTTTCTTT.

As for this clone: Other DNA variants within this sample encode the same CDR3. The rearrangement joins TRBV29-1 to TRBJ2-5; the match to TRBD1 covers 8 bases. V shed 6 bases and J 5 bases; nucleotides not matched to a gene: 5. This CDR3 comprises 12 residues. Germline CDR1 and CDR2: SQVTM and ANQGSEA. The CDR3 region is CSVGTGWETQYF. The CDR3 DNA is TGCAGCGTGGGGACAGGTTGGGAGACCCAGTACTTC.

This chain links TRBV7-2 with TRBJ2-1, with 8 bases lining up with TRBD1. Trimming removed 3 bases from V and 4 bases from J; junction bases left unmatched: 5. Looked up from germline, CDR1 is SGHTA and CDR2 is FQGNSA. This CDR3 has 15 residues. The CDR3, as DNA: TGTGCCAGCAGCTTCGAGGGACAGGTATACAATGAGCAGTTCTTC. Protein sequence: CASSFEGQVYNEQFF.

The chain employs TRBV19 and TRBJ2-1, with 9 positions matching TRBD1. This CDR3 has 14 amino acids. Germline V gene sequence: CDR1 LNHDA, CDR2 SQIVND (reference sequence). Losses at the gene ends were 4 bases for V and 9 bases for J; bases not matched to a gene: 7. The DNA for the CDR3 is TGTGCCAGTAGTAAGGGACAGGGATCAGGTGAGCAGTTCTTC. It encodes CASSKGQGSGEQFF.

The chain combines TRBV9 with TRBJ1-1, with 8 bases aligning to TRBD1. The junction had 9 bases not matched to a gene; V was cut back by 0 bases and J by 11 bases. Germline assignment: CDR1 SGDLS and CDR2 YYNGEE. The CDR3 spans 14 residues. For the CDR3, the DNA is TGTGCCAGCAGCGTAGGGGACAGGTCCCAGGGGGCTTTCTTT. It codes for CASSVGDRSQGAFF.

The CDR3 loop is CAWSVRRTGLYGYTF. The DNA for the CDR3 is TGTGCCTGGAGTGTTCGCCGGACAGGGCTATATGGCTACACCTTC. The V gene is TRBV30, the J gene TRBJ1-2; 8 bases are a match to TRBD1. CDR3 size: 15 residues. The junction had 8 bases not matched to a gene; V was cut back by 0 bases and J by 5 bases. Germline CDR1 and CDR2: GTSNPN and SVGIG (reference sequence).

The CDR3 here is CASSGGPDRVMSGANVLTF. The CDR3 nucleotides are TGTGCCAGCAGTGGAGGCCCGGACAGGGTAATGTCTGGGGCCAACGTCCTGACTTTC. This sequence joins TRBV6-1 and TRBJ2-6; TRBD1 aligns across 8 bases. The CDR3 is 19 amino acids. The V gene end was trimmed by 4 bases and the J gene end by 1 base; junction bases not matched to a gene: 12. Germline V gene sequence: CDR1 MNHNS, CDR2 SASEGT.

In its sample, this clone was seen once. V is TRBV13 and J is TRBJ2-7, with 15 nucleotides matching TRBD2. Looked up from germline, CDR1 is PRHDT and CDR2 is FYEKMQ (reference sequence). J gave up 2 bases and V 5 bases, and 4 bases lay outside the gene matches. This CDR3 region has 16 residues. This chain's CDR3 is CASSHGLAGGPYEQYF. The DNA of the CDR3 is TGTGCCAGCAGCCACGGACTAGCGGGGGGGCCCTACGAGCAGTACTTC. The full variable domain, in which reference TRBV13 and TRBJ2-7 provide the parts outside the CDR3, is AAGVIQSPRHLIKEKRETATLKCYPIPRHDTVYWYQQGPGQDPQFLISFYEKMQSDKGSIPDRFSAQQFSDYHSELNMSSLELGDSALYFCASSHGLAGGPYEQYFGPGTRLTVT.

The V call is TRBV7-9, the J call TRBJ2-7; 8 nucleotides agree with TRBD2. The CDR3 runs 13 residues. The junction had 5 bases not matched to a gene; V was cut back by 5 bases and J by 5 bases. The germline CDR1 and CDR2 sequences are SEHNR and FQNEAQ (reference sequence). The CDR3 sequence is CASSPREVHEQYF. The DNA for the CDR3 is TGTGCCAGCAGCCCGCGGGAGGTCCACGAGCAGTACTTC.

CDR3 sequence (DNA): TGTGCCAGCAGGGACAGGGGGGTTGTAAGGAATGAGCAGTTCTTC. This encodes CASRDRGVVRNEQFF. V is TRBV27 and J is TRBJ2-1; TRBD1 matches at 10 bases. CDR1 is MNHEY, CDR2 SMNVEV, per germline (reference sequence). J was trimmed by 7 bases and V by 6 bases; bases with no gene match: 9. This CDR3 region has 15 residues.